These 16 T cell receptor beta chains were sequenced from one sample in a study of breast tumors, draining lymph nodes, adjacent tissues (dated by TCRdb to the mid-2010s). The axillary draining lymph nodes of breast cancer patients were the source of the lymph node samples. Receptor amplification or capture employed multiplex PCR. Sequenced on an Illumina HiSeq 2000. Starting from the raw public reads, TCRdb applied fastp trimming at Q25, assembled clones with MiXCR and retained in-frame beta chains. Rows matching on CDR3 protein sequence are summarized as one entry with the most common DNA and genes. Recorded for this sample are around 230,000 distinct CDR3 sequences; 34% of them occurred a single time. Clones ranked in the top ten supply over 3.5% of the sample. The sample was axillary lymph node tissue. The receptors here all came from a female donor with breast cancer. Some clones in this sample may be carry-over from other donors' samples.

This clonotype was seen repeatedly, ten times or more. This sequence joins TRBV2 and TRBJ2-2, with 8 bases aligning to TRBD2. V lost 7 bases, J lost 1 base, and 5 bases stayed unmatched. CDR1 is SNHLY, CDR2 FYNNEI, per germline. The CDR3 runs to 15 residues. CDR3 nucleotides: TGTGCCAGCACTGGCCTAGCGGGGAACACCGGGGAGCTGTTTTTT. Translating gives CASTGLAGNTGELFF.

This clonotype was detected ten times or more. The chain employs TRBV24-1 and TRBJ2-3; D is undetermined. V was cut by 2 bases and J by 4 bases, with 12 bases left in between. The CDR3 extends over 15 amino acids. Germline-derived CDR1 and CDR2 are KGHDR and SFDVKD. The CDR3 reads CATSDSSIGADTQYF. CDR3 in DNA: TGTGCCACCAGTGATTCGTCGATTGGGGCAGATACGCAGTATTTT.

This clonotype was detected only once. The rearrangement links TRBV24-1 to TRBJ1-5; TRBD1 agrees at 10 bases. Trimming cost V 7 bases and J 6 bases; bases outside gene matches: 5. CDR3 length: 14 residues. The germline V gene encodes CDR1 KGHDR and CDR2 SFDVKD. The CDR3 spells CATRTGGGSQPQHF. The CDR3 DNA sequence: TGTGCCACCAGGACAGGGGGCGGTAGTCAGCCCCAGCATTTT.

This clonotype showed up just a few times. The gene calls are TRBV5-5 and TRBJ2-4; the match to TRBD1 covers 7 bases. The V gene end was trimmed by 4 bases and the J gene end by 3 bases; junction bases not matched to a gene: 7. The CDR3 has 15 residues. CDR1 SGHKS and CDR2 YYEKEE come from the germline V gene (reference sequence). The DNA for the CDR3 is TGTGCCAGCAGCCCCCGCCGGGACAGCAAAAACATTCAGTACTTC. Translating it yields CASSPRRDSKNIQYF.

This clonotype was counted many times. The rearrangement links TRBV5-5 to TRBJ2-1, with a possible D match to TRBD1 (5 bases). With 3 bases removed from V and 3 bases from J, the gap between germline ends came to 13 bases. Germline V gene lookup returns CDR1 SGHKS and CDR2 YYEKEE (reference sequence). The CDR3 covers 15 residues. In DNA form, the CDR3 reads TGTGCCAGCAGCTCCCGGCAGGGTATCTACAATGAGCAGTTCTTC. Amino acid sequence: CASSSRQGIYNEQFF.

The V gene is TRBV25-1, the J gene TRBJ2-3; TRBD2 matches at 7 bases. This CDR3 comprises 13 residues. CDR1 MGHDK and CDR2 SYGVNS come from the germline V gene. J was trimmed by 8 bases and V by 4 bases; bases with no gene match: 6. CDR3 DNA sequence: TGTGCCAGCAGTGGATCCTCGGGGGGTACGCAGTATTTT. Its protein is CASSGSSGGTQYF.

This clonotype showed up many times. The V call is TRBV12-3 or TRBV12-4, the J call TRBJ1-5; tentative D call: TRBD1 (6 bases). CDR3 length equals 18 residues. The V end was cut by 3 bases, the J end by 4 bases, with 22 bases between. CDR3 coding DNA: TGTGCCAGCAGTTTTCGGTGGGGCGGGCTGAGGGGGAATCAGCCCCAGCATTTT. It is translated as CASSFRWGGLRGNQPQHF.

As regards this clonotype: This sequence may be a read error, since a much larger clone differs from it by one base. Likely a read error: the CDR3 ends without its conserved phenylalanine or tryptophan. J is TRBJ1-2 and V is TRBV6-4; D gene uncertain. Germline V gene data show CDR1 as MRHNA and CDR2 as SNTAGT. The length of the CDR3 is 13 residues. V dropped 3 bases and J dropped 8 bases, with 13 bases sitting between them. CDR3 DNA sequence: TGTGCCAGCAGTGAGACAAAACTGGGCGGCTACACCATC. Protein: CASSETKLGGYTI.

This clonotype occurred many times. CDR3 sequence (DNA): TGTGCCAGCAGTGAAACGGCAGGGCAGCAGCCCCAGCATTTT. Its translation is CASSETAGQQPQHF. V usage is TRBV2 and J usage is TRBJ1-5, with D tentatively TRBD1 (5 bases). V was trimmed by 2 bases and J by 7 bases, leaving 12 bases between them. The CDR3 is 14 amino acids. Germline values: CDR1 SNHLY, CDR2 FYNNEI.

The V gene is TRBV4-1, the J gene TRBJ2-3; a weak D match, TRBD2 (5 bases). The CDR3 runs 14 residues. The V gene's germline CDR1 is MGHRA and CDR2 YSYEKL. The V end lost 4 bases, the J end lost 6 bases, and 14 bases lay between the germline ends. The CDR3 here is CASSLRVGGDTQYF. The CDR3 DNA is TGCGCCAGCAGCCTACGGGTCGGCGGGGATACGCAGTATTTT.

This clonotype was observed many times. In DNA form, the CDR3 reads TGTGCCAGCAGGAAAGACAGGGCGGCTGGGGCCAACGTCCTGACTTTC. Residues: CASRKDRAAGANVLTF. The V gene is TRBV2, the J gene TRBJ2-6; 7 nucleotides align to TRBD1. V trimming: 6 bases; J trimming: 2 bases; junction bases outside the gene matches: 7. The CDR3 runs 16 residues. Looked up from germline, CDR1 is SNHLY and CDR2 is FYNNEI.

At least ten counts were recorded for this clonotype. J is TRBJ2-5 and V is TRBV15; 10 positions match TRBD1. Looked up from germline, CDR1 is LNHNV and CDR2 is YYDKDF (reference sequence). J gave up 5 bases and V 1 base, and 7 bases lay outside the gene matches. The CDR3 loop spans 16 amino acids. The DNA for the CDR3 is TGTGCCACCAGCAGAGGGAGGGGACAGGGGCCGGAGACCCAGTACTTC. Translated: CATSRGRGQGPETQYF.

In the case of this clonotype: A much larger clone sits a single nucleotide away, making a read error possible. The gene calls are TRBV2 and TRBJ2-7; perhaps TRBD1 as D (5 bases). Per germline, CDR1 SNHLY and CDR2 FYNNEI. With 7 bases removed from V and 2 bases from J, the gap between germline ends came to 12 bases. The CDR3 runs 13 residues. For the CDR3, the DNA is TGTGCCAGCACCAACAAACAGGCCTACGAGCAGTACTTC. Translating it yields CASTNKQAYEQYF.

This clonotype was seen ten or more times. V usage is TRBV11-2 and J usage is TRBJ1-6; tentatively, D is TRBD1 (5 bases). This CDR3 region has 15 residues. The V end lost 5 bases, the J end lost 4 bases, and 12 bases lay between the germline ends. Germline CDR1 is SGHAT and CDR2 is FQNNGV. The CDR3 protein is CASSPRRQYNSPLHF. CDR3 DNA sequence: TGTGCCAGCAGCCCCCGAAGACAGTATAATTCACCCCTCCACTTT.

This clonotype was seen many times. CDR3 region: CASSESSRDTYEQYF. The CDR3 region has the DNA TGTGCCAGCAGCGAAAGCAGCCGGGACACTTACGAGCAGTACTTC. The chain is built from TRBV13 and TRBJ2-7, with TRBD1 as a possible D gene (6 bases). V lost 5 bases to trimming and J lost 4 bases, with 18 bases between them. CDR1 PRHDT and CDR2 FYEKMQ come from the germline V gene (reference sequence). The CDR3 covers 15 residues.

Ten or more counts support this clonotype. CDR3 in DNA: TGTGCCAGCTCACCAGGCCAGGATAGCTCACCCCTCCACTTT. The encoded protein is CASSPGQDSSPLHF. V and J are TRBV18 and TRBJ1-6, with D unclear. Per germline, CDR1 KGHSH and CDR2 LQKENI. The CDR3 runs to 14 residues. V lost 2 bases, J lost 10 bases, and 12 bases lay in between.